One sample yielded the 19 T cell receptor beta chains listed below, sequenced in a study of blood T cell repertoires in COVID-19. Generated by immunoSEQ multiplex PCR, the TCRdb table keeps only in-frame clones and is missing some. Here the sample spans under 400,000 clones, nearly 90% being singletons. The specimen was peripheral blood. The receptors shown here come from a man aged 18 to 35 with active or convalescent COVID-19.

The chain is built from TRBV28 and TRBJ1-1, with D unresolved. The V and J ends lost 7 bases and 2 bases respectively, with 11 bases between them. The CDR3 has 13 residues. From germline, CDR1 is MDHEN and CDR2 SYDVKM. CDR3 residues: CASTGITNTEAFF. CDR3 coding DNA: TGTGCCAGCACGGGTATTACAAACACTGAAGCTTTCTTT. The full variable domain, its missing parts supplied by reference TRBV28 and TRBJ1-1, is DVKVTQSSRYLVKRTGEKVFLECVQDMDHENMFWYRQDPGLGLRLIYFSYDVKMKEKGDIPEGYSVSREKKERFSLILESASTNQTSMYLCASTGITNTEAFFGQGTRLTVV.

V gene TRBV19 combines with J gene TRBJ2-7; 11 bases align to TRBD2. V was pared by 9 bases and J by 0 bases, with 13 bases of the junction left unmatched. The CDR3 extends over 17 amino acids. Germline V gene data show CDR1 as LNHDA and CDR2 as SQIVND (reference sequence). CDR3: CARGRRLAGFSSYEQYF. CDR3 sequence (DNA): TGTGCCAGGGGCCGAAGACTAGCGGGGTTCTCCTCCTACGAGCAGTACTTC.

The rearrangement uses TRBV2 and TRBJ1-1, with unresolved D. The CDR3 totals 14 residues. Germline V gene sequence: CDR1 SNHLY, CDR2 FYNNEI. V was pared by 3 bases and J by 1 base, with 9 bases between. CDR3 residues: CASSDQLWNTEAFF. The CDR3 nucleotides read TGTGCCAGCAGTGACCAACTTTGGAACACTGAAGCTTTCTTT.

This CDR3 reads CASSVGGNNEQFF. The CDR3 DNA is TGTGCCAGCAGCGTAGGAGGGAACAATGAGCAGTTCTTC. V and J are TRBV9 and TRBJ2-1; D possibly corresponds to TRBD2 (5 bases). The CDR3 length is 13 residues. The germline CDR1 and CDR2 sequences are SGDLS and YYNGEE. Trimming stripped 0 bases from V and 5 bases from J, with 6 bases between.

V gene TRBV12-3 or TRBV12-4 combines with J gene TRBJ2-7, with 9 bases lining up with TRBD2. V was pared by 8 bases and J by 5 bases, with 1 base of the junction left unmatched. The CDR3 length is 11 residues. CDR3: CASGLANEQYF. The CDR3 DNA follows: TGTGCCAGCGGACTAGCGAACGAGCAGTACTTC.

The chain links TRBV10-3 to TRBJ2-7; no definite D call. V lost 0 bases and J 5 bases, leaving 11 bases between the germline ends. The CDR3 has 14 residues. The germline V gene has CDR1 ENHRY and CDR2 SYGVKD. This CDR3 is CAISESLVLDEQYF. In DNA form, the CDR3 reads TGTGCCATCAGTGAGTCACTGGTTCTGGACGAGCAGTACTTC.

The chain employs TRBV6-5 and TRBJ1-2, with D possibly TRBD1 on 6 matching bases. Germline-derived CDR1 and CDR2 are MNHEY and SVGAGI. CDR3 size: 13 residues. V lost 5 bases and J lost 5, with 12 bases in between. CDR3 residues: CASSPNRDYGYTF. CDR3 nucleotide sequence: TGTGCCAGCAGTCCGAACAGGGATTATGGCTACACCTTC.

The genes are TRBV28 and TRBJ1-4; no clear D. V was clipped by 5 bases and J by 4 bases, with 8 bases between them. The CDR3 loop spans 13 amino acids. CDR1 and CDR2 from the germline V gene are MDHEN and SYDVKM. The DNA of the CDR3 is TGTGCCAGCAGTCTTATCTATAATGAAAAACTGTTTTTT. Encoded protein: CASSLIYNEKLFF.

This clone was recorded only once. The V and J genes are TRBV6-2 or TRBV6-3 and TRBJ2-3; tentative D call: TRBD2 (6 bases). Looked up from germline, CDR1 is MNHEY and CDR2 is SVGEGT. This CDR3 has 15 amino acids. V lost 5 bases to trimming and J lost 0 bases, with 12 bases between them. The CDR3 sequence: CASSQTGTSTDTQYF. CDR3 bases: TGTGCCAGCAGTCAAACCGGGACTAGCACAGATACGCAGTATTTT.

The chain carries TRBV7-9 and TRBJ1-3; 7 nucleotides match TRBD1. Germline CDR1 and CDR2: SEHNR and FQNEAQ (reference sequence). The CDR3 covers 16 residues. The V and J ends lost 6 bases and 0 bases, in that order; junction bases with no gene match: 8. In nucleotides, the CDR3 is TGTGCCAGCAGGGGGACAGACAATTACTCTGGAAACACCATATATTTT. This codes for CASRGTDNYSGNTIYF.

This chain joins TRBV5-1 and TRBJ2-3; D is uncertain. The V gene's germline CDR1 is SGHRS and CDR2 YFSETQ. The V end was cut by 4 bases, the J end by 5 bases, with 23 bases between. The CDR3 spans 17 residues. The CDR3 protein is CASSPVTTLTEIDTQYF. CDR3 coding DNA: TGCGCCAGCAGCCCCGTAACGACACTTACCGAAATAGATACGCAGTATTTT.

The chain is built from TRBV12-3 or TRBV12-4 and TRBJ2-7, with a weak D call TRBD1 (5 bases). CDR3 size: 13 residues. The V end lost 5 bases, the J end lost 2 bases, and 10 bases lay between the germline ends. The CDR3 protein is CASSPVGPYEQYF. The CDR3 bases are TGTGCCAGCAGTCCCGTGGGGCCCTACGAGCAGTACTTC.

V usage is TRBV18 and J usage is TRBJ1-4; tentative D call: TRBD1 (5 bases). The CDR3 contains 13 residues. The germline V gene has CDR1 KGHSH and CDR2 LQKENI. V was clipped by 5 bases and J by 6 bases, with 10 bases between them. CDR3 DNA: TGTGCCAGCTCAAGGCGGGGGGATGAAAAACTGTTTTTT. Translation: CASSRRGDEKLFF.

V usage is TRBV2 and J usage is TRBJ1-1; 7 bases are a match to TRBD1. The J segment lost 5 bases and the V segment lost 7 bases, leaving 13 bases of the junction unmatched. This CDR3 has 15 residues. Per the germline V gene, CDR1 is SNHLY and CDR2 is FYNNEI. CDR3: CASTDRVGWWTEAFF. The CDR3 region has the DNA TGTGCCAGCACCGACAGGGTGGGATGGTGGACTGAAGCTTTCTTT.

The gene calls are TRBV11-2 and TRBJ2-7; D unresolved. V was trimmed by 3 bases and J by 7 bases, leaving 10 bases between them. CDR3 length: 12 amino acids. CDR1 is SGHAT and CDR2 is FQNNGV in the germline V gene. CDR3 coding DNA: TGTGCCAGCAGCTTCGCCAACGGGGAGCAGTACTTC. This encodes CASSFANGEQYF.

Written as DNA, the CDR3 is TGCGCCAGCAGCCAAGATCGTGACACTGAAGCTTTCTTT. Amino acid sequence: CASSQDRDTEAFF. The chain uses TRBV4-3 and TRBJ1-1, with D unclear. Trimming removed 0 bases from V and 3 bases from J, with 5 bases in between. CDR3 length: 13 amino acids. The germline V gene encodes CDR1 LGHNA and CDR2 YSLEER.

This clone has only one observation. The chain employs TRBV7-2 and TRBJ1-5; possibly TRBD1 for D (6 bases). Germline V gene sequence: CDR1 SGHTA, CDR2 FQGNSA. The CDR3 is 16 amino acids. Trimming took off 4 bases at V and 7 bases at J, with 20 bases between the two ends. CDR3 in amino acids: CASSSRGGRTGQPQHF. The CDR3 DNA follows: TGTGCCAGCAGCTCCCGGGGGGGGCGAACTGGGCAGCCCCAGCATTTT.

The chain uses TRBV11-3 and TRBJ2-1, with a tentative D call TRBD2 (5 bases). This CDR3 comprises 13 residues. The germline V and J ends were trimmed by 2 bases and 8 bases, with 10 bases remaining between them. Germline CDR1 SGHNT, CDR2 YENEEA. The DNA for the CDR3 is TGTGCCAGCAGCTTATCCGTGCGGGATGAGCAGTTCTTC. The encoded protein is CASSLSVRDEQFF.

This CDR3 reads CATSPGQGELEEKLFF. The CDR3 coding sequence is TGTGCCACCAGCCCGGGACAGGGGGAGTTAGAAGAAAAACTGTTTTTT. The chain carries TRBV15 and TRBJ1-4, with TRBD1 identical over 11 bases. Germline V gene lookup returns CDR1 LNHNV and CDR2 YYDKDF (reference sequence). This CDR3 region has 16 residues. With 5 bases clipped from V and 8 bases from J, the junction kept 10 bases outside the gene matches.